These 31 T cell receptor beta chains were all obtained from the same sample, sequenced in a study of PD-1 blockade in classical Hodgkin lymphoma (TCRdb year 2020). The time point tag for this specimen amounts to: cycle 4 day 1 (C4D1), after 6 weeks of nivolumab. Relapse after autologous stem cell transplantation had occurred in all trial patients, and cohorts A, B and C were distinguished by prior brentuximab vedotin exposure. To prepare the library, the immunoSEQ multiplex PCR assay was applied. Drawn from immuneACCESS, this table holds only the in-frame rearrangements with V and J called that TCRdb kept. Clones are partly lost; checked studies trace under half to an unresolved V gene and leave the rest unexplained. Within this sample are some 30,000 clones, with approximately 72% of them counted one time only. Approximately 3.6% of the sample lies in the top ten. The sequencing here drew on peripheral blood mononuclear cells (PBMCs), taken before the fourth cycle of nivolumab. These receptors all stem from a human donor with classical Hodgkin lymphoma.

This clone is a singleton in its sample. As DNA, the CDR3 is TGTGCCAGCAGGCCTACCGGGCCTATCTCATGGCAGTATTTT. It codes for CASRPTGPISWQYF. V and J are TRBV11-1 and TRBJ2-3, with D unresolved. The V gene lost 6 bases and the J gene lost 11 bases, with 21 bases spanning the gap. Per the germline V gene, CDR1 is SGHAT and CDR2 is FQDESV (reference sequence). The CDR3 is 14 amino acids.

This clone was seen a few times. This chain connects TRBV7-9 to TRBJ1-6, with 9 bases aligning to TRBD1. The CDR3 has 14 amino acids. The germline CDR1 and CDR2 sequences are SEHNR and FQNEAQ (reference sequence). V shed 1 base and J 9 bases; nucleotides not matched to a gene: 1. CDR3 sequence: CASSLGTGVSPLHF. CDR3 DNA sequence: TGTGCCAGCAGCTTAGGGACAGGGGTTTCACCCCTCCACTTT.

The chain links TRBV2 to TRBJ2-7, with D possibly being TRBD2 (7 bases). The germline V and J ends were trimmed by 4 bases and 3 bases, with 22 bases remaining between them. CDR1 is SNHLY, CDR2 FYNNEI, per germline. The CDR3 has 17 residues. DNA for the CDR3: TGTGCCAGCAGTGCCTCCTCTCCGGGGGCGGGGGTCTACGAGCAGTACTTC. Amino acid sequence: CASSASSPGAGVYEQYF.

The chain is built from TRBV15 and TRBJ1-5; D not resolved. Trimming stripped 1 base from V and 4 bases from J, with 8 bases between. Germline loops: CDR1 LNHNV, CDR2 YYDKDF (reference sequence). CDR3 length: 14 amino acids. The CDR3 bases are TGTGCCACCAGCAGAGGAGGTTCGAATCAGCCCCAGCATTTT. Translated, it gives CATSRGGSNQPQHF.

V is TRBV28 and J is TRBJ2-7; D is unclear. Trimming removed 8 bases from V and 1 base from J, with 12 bases in between. This CDR3 contains 13 residues. The germline V gene has CDR1 MDHEN and CDR2 SYDVKM. The CDR3 region is CASCGRFSYEQYF. CDR3 coding DNA: TGTGCCAGCTGCGGCCGTTTTTCCTACGAGCAGTACTTC.

Relative to its sample, this clone is medium-sized (0.01 to 0.1%). The rearrangement uses TRBV6-6 and TRBJ1-1, with D perhaps TRBD1 (5 bases). The CDR3 has 16 residues. Germline assignment: CDR1 MNHNY and CDR2 SVGAGI (reference sequence). V was pared by 2 bases and J by 5 bases, with 18 bases between. The CDR3 reads CASSYPAGQVYTEAFF. The CDR3 nucleotides read TGTGCCAGCAGTTACCCGGCCGGACAAGTTTATACTGAAGCTTTCTTT.

DNA for the CDR3: TGTGCCAGCAGCGCTCGTGGGACAGGGATAGATACGCAGTATTTT. Protein product: CASSARGTGIDTQYF. The gene calls are TRBV2 and TRBJ2-3; 9 bases match TRBD1. The V gene end was trimmed by 6 bases and the J gene end by 5 bases; junction bases not matched to a gene: 9. Per the germline V gene, CDR1 is SNHLY and CDR2 is FYNNEI. The CDR3 length is 15 residues.

The chain uses TRBV18 and TRBJ1-6; a possible D gene is TRBD1 (6 bases). The CDR3 spans 15 residues. V was shortened by 2 bases and J by 9 bases, with 14 bases between the two germline ends. Germline V gene lookup returns CDR1 KGHSH and CDR2 LQKENI. The CDR3 here is CASSPGGEVGSPLHF. The CDR3 bases are TGTGCCAGCTCACCAGGGGGCGAAGTGGGTTCACCCCTCCACTTT.

This rearrangement joins TRBV4-2 to TRBJ2-3; 12 nucleotides agree with TRBD2. V lost 9 bases to trimming and J lost 5 bases; unmatched junction nucleotides: 3. Germline V lookup: CDR1 LGHNA, CDR2 YNFKEQ. This CDR3 has 13 residues. This chain's CDR3 is CASRGLAGDTQYF. As DNA, the CDR3 is TGTGCCAGTAGGGGACTAGCGGGAGATACGCAGTATTTT.

The chain employs TRBV5-6 and TRBJ1-1; D gene unclear. The CDR3 sequence is 12 residues long. The V gene lost 2 bases and the J gene lost 11 bases, with 13 bases spanning the gap. Looked up from germline, CDR1 is SGHDT and CDR2 is YYEEEE. As DNA, the CDR3 is TGTGCCAGCAGCTTAGAATCAGCTACGGCTTTCTTT. Translated: CASSLESATAFF.

V usage is TRBV10-2 and J usage is TRBJ1-1; TRBD1 agrees at 7 bases. This CDR3 comprises 14 residues. The V and J ends lost 6 bases and 1 base, in that order; junction bases with no gene match: 5. Germline loops: CDR1 WSHSY, CDR2 SAAADI. The CDR3 coding sequence is TGCGCCAGCAGGGAACAGGGGACGAACACTGAAGCTTTCTTT. Protein product: CASREQGTNTEAFF.

This chain connects TRBV18 to TRBJ1-1, with D tentatively TRBD1 (5 bases). Trimming took 1 base from V and 3 from J, leaving 12 bases between them. The CDR3 sequence is 15 residues long. The germline CDR1 and CDR2 sequences are KGHSH and LQKENI. In nucleotides, the CDR3 is TGTGCCAGCTCACCACTGGGGCGGGAGGACACTGAAGCTTTCTTT. Encoded protein: CASSPLGREDTEAFF. The entire variable domain, with the rest obtained from reference TRBV18 and TRBJ1-1, is as follows: NAGVMQNPRHLVRRRGQEARLRCSPMKGHSHVYWYRQLPEEGLKFMVYLQKENIIDESGMPKERFSAEFPKEGPSILRIQQVVRGDSAAYFCASSPLGREDTEAFFGQGTRLTVV.

This chain joins TRBV4-1 and TRBJ2-7, with D perhaps TRBD1 (6 bases). From germline, CDR1 is MGHRA and CDR2 YSYEKL. The V end lost 1 base, the J end lost 8 bases, and 9 bases lay between the germline ends. This CDR3 has 12 amino acids. This CDR3 is CASSQVTGQQYF. The CDR3 DNA is TGCGCCAGCAGCCAAGTGACAGGCCAGCAGTACTTC.

The chain couples TRBV4-1 to TRBJ2-1, with D unclear. Trimming cost V 6 bases and J 2 bases, with 5 bases left between them. Per the germline V gene, CDR1 is MGHRA and CDR2 is YSYEKL. This CDR3 is 12 amino acids long. CDR3 DNA: TGCGCCAGCAGTAGGGCCTACAATGAGCAGTTCTTC. Encoded protein: CASSRAYNEQFF.

A few counts support this clone. V and J are TRBV12-5 and TRBJ1-5, with D tentatively TRBD1 (6 bases). CDR1 and CDR2 (germline): LGHNT, FRNRAP. This CDR3 comprises 14 residues. Trimming cost V 6 bases and J 3 bases, with 12 bases left between them. CDR3: CASGPDSLNQPQHF. Written as DNA, the CDR3 is TGTGCTAGTGGCCCGGACAGCCTCAATCAGCCCCAGCATTTT. Together with reference TRBV12-5 and TRBJ1-5, the CDR3 gives the full variable domain: DARVTQTPRHKVTEMGQEVTMRCQPILGHNTVFWYRQTMMQGLELLAYFRNRAPLDDSGMPKDRFSAEMPDATLATLKIQPSEPRDSAVYFCASGPDSLNQPQHFGDGTRLSIL.

This chain joins TRBV5-4 and TRBJ2-7; 7 nucleotides match TRBD2. This CDR3 has 14 residues. Germline lookup yields CDR1 SGHNT and CDR2 YYREEE (reference sequence). V gave up 4 bases and J gave up 5 bases; unmatched junction bases: 9. The CDR3 region is CASSLTTSAHEQYF. The CDR3 DNA sequence: TGTGCCAGCAGCCTAACCACTAGCGCCCACGAGCAGTACTTC.

This clone appeared a few times. The rearrangement joins TRBV6-5 to TRBJ2-5, with unresolved D. Trimming took off 5 bases at V and 0 bases at J, with 10 bases between the two ends. CDR1 and CDR2 (germline): MNHEY, SVGAGI. The CDR3 has 14 amino acids. The chain's CDR3 is CASSGRWYQETQYF. CDR3 in DNA: TGTGCCAGCAGTGGACGGTGGTACCAAGAGACCCAGTACTTC.

This clone is medium-sized. The chain uses TRBV9 and TRBJ2-7; the match to TRBD2 covers 7 bases. Germline values: CDR1 SGDLS, CDR2 YYNGEE. This CDR3 comprises 15 residues. The J segment lost 2 bases and the V segment lost 0 bases, leaving 5 bases of the junction unmatched. As DNA, the CDR3 is TGTGCCAGCAGCGTAGCTCCAGGACTAGCCTACGAGCAGTACTTC. Its protein is CASSVAPGLAYEQYF.

The V call is TRBV6-6, the J call TRBJ2-2, with 7 bases fitting TRBD1. Germline V gene data show CDR1 as MNHNY and CDR2 as SVGAGI (reference sequence). V gave up 6 bases and J gave up 1 base; unmatched junction bases: 2. The CDR3 runs to 14 residues. In nucleotides, the CDR3 is TGTGCCAGCAGAAGACAGGGGAACACCGGGGAGCTGTTTTTT. Its translation is CASRRQGNTGELFF.

The chain combines TRBV5-4 with TRBJ2-5, with D perhaps TRBD1 (6 bases). The DNA end favors TRBJ2-7, so the J call may be wrong. The CDR3 is 15 amino acids. Germline-derived CDR1 and CDR2 are SGHNT and YYREEE (reference sequence). This CDR3 is CASSPGTGQLYEQYF. Here the CDR3 DNA reads TGTGCCAGCAGCCCCGGAACGGGACAACTCTACGAGCAGTACTTC.

The V gene is TRBV19, the J gene TRBJ1-3; D is uncertain. The CDR3 extends over 16 amino acids. CDR1 is LNHDA and CDR2 is SQIVND in the germline V gene (reference sequence). V was cut by 4 bases and J by 0 bases, with 13 bases left in between. The CDR3 bases are TGTGCCAGTAGTACGCCGGGCCTTTACTCTGGAAACACCATATATTTT. The encoded protein is CASSTPGLYSGNTIYF.

The V call is TRBV6-5, the J call TRBJ2-7, with 9 positions matching TRBD1. Unmatched junction bases numbered 9, after V lost 6 bases and J lost 3 bases. The CDR3 has 15 residues. Looked up from germline, CDR1 is MNHEY and CDR2 is SVGAGI. The CDR3 DNA sequence: TGTGCCAGCAGACCGGGACAGGGCCTTTTCTACGAGCAGTACTTC. This sequence encodes CASRPGQGLFYEQYF.

The chain combines TRBV27 with TRBJ2-1; 8 bases agree with TRBD2. V lost 4 bases, J lost 6 bases, and 5 bases stayed unmatched. The CDR3 extends over 14 amino acids. The germline gives CDR1 MNHEY, CDR2 SMNVEV (reference sequence). The DNA of the CDR3 is TGTGCCAGCAGTTCGGGACTAGTCGCCAATGAGCAGTTCTTC. This sequence encodes CASSSGLVANEQFF.

Comments on this clone: The same CDR3 also results from other DNA sequences found in this sample. The chain joins TRBV27 to TRBJ1-5; perhaps TRBD1 as D (6 bases). Germline values: CDR1 MNHEY, CDR2 SMNVEV (reference sequence). There are 13 residues in the CDR3. V was pared by 6 bases and J by 3 bases, with 9 bases between. In DNA form, the CDR3 reads TGTGCCAGCAGGAGGACAGACAATCAGCCCCAGCATTTT. Its translation: CASRRTDNQPQHF.

This clone appeared a few times. This rearrangement joins TRBV28 to TRBJ2-7; 7 nucleotides align to TRBD2. Trimming cost V 2 bases and J 1 base; bases outside gene matches: 2. Germline V CDR1 and CDR2: MDHEN, SYDVKM. This CDR3 has 14 amino acids. The CDR3 here is CASSLPGGSYEQYF. The CDR3 DNA is TGTGCCAGCAGTTTACCCGGGGGGTCCTACGAGCAGTACTTC.

The CDR3 protein is CASSLGPLVETQYF. The CDR3 nucleotides are TGTGCCAGCAGCTTGGGTCCGTTAGTGGAGACCCAGTACTTC. This rearrangement joins TRBV5-5 to TRBJ2-5; unclear D gene. The CDR3 is 14 residues long. Trimming removed 0 bases from V and 5 bases from J, with 11 bases in between. Germline V gene sequence: CDR1 SGHKS, CDR2 YYEKEE (reference sequence). The complete variable domain, with remaining parts taken from reference TRBV5-5 and TRBJ2-5, reads DAGVTQSPTHLIKTRGQQVTLRCSPISGHKSVSWYQQVLGQGPQFIFQYYEKEERGRGNFPDRFSARQFPNYSSELNVNALLLGDSALYLCASSLGPLVETQYFGPGTRLLVL.

Note on this clone: Sequence at one end of the junction differs from germline and may be a read error. V gene TRBV4-2 combines with J gene TRBJ1-2; D gene unclear. Per the germline V gene, CDR1 is LGHNA and CDR2 is YNFKEQ. The CDR3 spans 16 residues. The chain's CDR3 is CVSSQDRANGHYGYTF. CDR3 sequence (DNA): TGTGTCAGCAGCCAAGATCGGGCCAACGGGCACTATGGCTACACCTTC.

This sequence joins TRBV2 and TRBJ2-5, with no clear D. The CDR3 runs 15 residues. CDR1 is SNHLY, CDR2 FYNNEI, per germline. Deletions cut 4 bases from V and 5 bases from J, with 17 bases between. The CDR3 is CASSVTSGLRETQYF. The DNA for the CDR3 is TGTGCCAGCAGTGTCACCTCGGGTCTGAGGGAGACCCAGTACTTC.

The rearrangement uses TRBV5-1 and TRBJ1-1, with 9 nucleotides matching TRBD1. The ends lost 4 bases at V and 11 bases at J; junction bases unmatched: 9. The CDR3 is made up of 13 amino acids. Germline assignment: CDR1 SGHRS and CDR2 YFSETQ. The CDR3 region is CASSAGQGVGAFF. The DNA for the CDR3 is TGCGCCAGCAGCGCGGGACAGGGAGTGGGGGCTTTCTTT.

The sample holds one count of this clone. V and J are TRBV6-6 and TRBJ2-1, with a possible D match to TRBD2 (6 bases). Per germline, CDR1 MNHNY and CDR2 SVGAGI (reference sequence). The CDR3 is 16 residues long. Trimming pared 7 bases from V and 0 bases from J, leaving 16 bases between. The DNA for the CDR3 is TGTGCCAGCACCCTGGGGGGTGGGGGCTCCTACAATGAGCAGTTCTTC. Its translation: CASTLGGGGSYNEQFF.

As for this clone: Other DNA sequences of this sample code for an identical CDR3. V gene TRBV6-5 combines with J gene TRBJ2-5, with D unresolved. V dropped 2 bases and J dropped 4 bases, with 14 bases sitting between them. Germline V gene data show CDR1 as MNHEY and CDR2 as SVGAGI. The CDR3 length is 15 residues. The CDR3 loop is CASSYIRARAETQYF. The CDR3 coding sequence is TGTGCCAGCAGTTACATAAGGGCACGGGCAGAGACCCAGTACTTC.